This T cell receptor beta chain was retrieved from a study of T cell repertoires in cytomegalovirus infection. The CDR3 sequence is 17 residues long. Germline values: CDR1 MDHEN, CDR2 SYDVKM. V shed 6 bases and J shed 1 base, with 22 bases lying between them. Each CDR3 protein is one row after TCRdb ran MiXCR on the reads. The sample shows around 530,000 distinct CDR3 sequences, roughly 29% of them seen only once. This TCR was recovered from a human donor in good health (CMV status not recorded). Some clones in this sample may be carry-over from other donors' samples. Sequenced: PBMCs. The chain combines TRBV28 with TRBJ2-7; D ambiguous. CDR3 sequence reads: CASSSPARAGRSYEQYF. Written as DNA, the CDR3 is TGTGCCAGCAGCTCCCCCGCGCGCGCCGGGCGGTCCTACGAGCAGTACTTC. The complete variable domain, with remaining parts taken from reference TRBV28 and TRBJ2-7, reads DVKVTQSSRYLVKRTGEKVFLECVQDMDHENMFWYRQDPGLGLRLIYFSYDVKMKEKGDIPEGYSVSREKKERFSLILESASTNQTSMYLCASSSPARAGRSYEQYFGPGTRLTVT.